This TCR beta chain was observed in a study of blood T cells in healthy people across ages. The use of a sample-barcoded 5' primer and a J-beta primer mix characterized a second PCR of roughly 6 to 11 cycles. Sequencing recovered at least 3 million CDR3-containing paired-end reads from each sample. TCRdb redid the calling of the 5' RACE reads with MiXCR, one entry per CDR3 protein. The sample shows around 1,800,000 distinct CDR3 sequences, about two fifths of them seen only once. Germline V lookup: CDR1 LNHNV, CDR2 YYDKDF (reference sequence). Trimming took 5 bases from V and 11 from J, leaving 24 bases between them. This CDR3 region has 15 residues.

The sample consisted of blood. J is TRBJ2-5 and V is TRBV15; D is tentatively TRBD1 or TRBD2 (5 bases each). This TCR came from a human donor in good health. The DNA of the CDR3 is TGTGCCACCAGCGACCGGGGCTTCTCCTACAATGAGCAGTACTTC. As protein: CATSDRGFSYNEQYF.